Listed below are T cell receptor beta chains from one sample, sequenced in a study of cytomegalovirus exposure and HLA in healthy donors. Here immunoSEQ multiplex PCR was the method, and the copy in TCRdb shows in-frame clones only, minus some. Of around 230,000 clones in the sample, roughly 82% were seen once. Source material: PBMCs. These receptors all come from a man aged 35-49 years in good health and CMV-seropositive. The CDR3 runs from the conserved cysteine through the conserved F or W. A D gene is named only where the DNA matches it firmly. Size is stated for part of the rows, as once, few or many counts, or as a class when the clone is expanded.

size | J | D | V | DNA | CDR3
- | TRBJ1-2 | TRBD1 | TRBV13 | TGTGCCAGCAGCTCGGGACAGGGGGGAGGCTACACCTTC | CASSSGQGGGYTF
- | TRBJ2-3 | TRBD2 | TRBV10-3 | TGTGCCATCAGTACTAGCGGGATTGCAACCGGGGGGCCCACAGATACGCAGTATTTT | CAISTSGIATGGPTDTQYF
- | TRBJ2-2 | TRBD2 | TRBV2 | TGTGCCAGCAGTGAACCCGCGGGAGGGTTGCCCGGGGAGCTGTTTTTT | CASSEPAGGLPGELFF
- | TRBJ1-2 | - | TRBV14 | TGTGCCAGCAGCCAAGACAGGTACAACTATGGCTACACCTTC | CASSQDRYNYGYTF
- | TRBJ2-1 | - | TRBV2 | TGTGCCAGCAGTGGAGATTACAATGAGCAGTTCTTC | CASSGDYNEQFF
- | TRBJ1-1 | - | TRBV2 | TGTGCCGGAGACGACGGCATGAACACTGAAGCTTTCTTT | CAGDDGMNTEAFF
- | TRBJ2-1 | TRBD1 | TRBV6-1 | TGTGCCAGCAGTTTCGACAGGGGTACCTACAATGAGCAGTTCTTC | CASSFDRGTYNEQFF
- | TRBJ1-1 | TRBD1 | TRBV9 | TGTGCCAGCAGCGTAACAGGGGGCCAGGCTTTCTTT | CASSVTGGQAFF
- | TRBJ1-2 | - | TRBV4-1 | TGCGCCAGCAGCCAAGATGGGGACATACAAGGGAGGGCTAACTATGGCTACACCTTC | CASSQDGDIQGRANYGYTF
- | TRBJ1-6 | - | TRBV7-6 | TGTGCCAGCAGCTCCGCGGGAGTTAATTCACCCCTCCACTTT | CASSSAGVNSPLHF
- | TRBJ1-1 | - | TRBV2 | TGTGCCAGCCGCGTCGGACTGCCGAACACTGAAGCTTTCTTT | CASRVGLPNTEAFF
- | TRBJ2-5 | TRBD2 | TRBV4-1 | TGCGCCAGCAGCCAAGCCGGGGGACTAGCCGGAGGAGAGACCCAGTACTTC | CASSQAGGLAGGETQYF
- | TRBJ2-7 | - | TRBV6-1 | TGTGCCAGCAGTGTATCGAGCAACGAGCAGTACTTC | CASSVSSNEQYF
- | TRBJ2-5 | TRBD2 | TRBV7-7 | TGTGCCAGCAGCTTAAGTGGACTAGCGAGGGGGGAGACCCAGTACTTC | CASSLSGLARGETQYF
- | TRBJ1-2 | TRBD1 | TRBV27 | TGTGCCAGCAGAACACAGGGGACGAGTGGCTACACCTTC | CASRTQGTSGYTF
- | TRBJ1-2 | TRBD1 | TRBV7-8 | TGTGCCAGCAGCTTTTGGGACAGCTTTGGCTACACCTTC | CASSFWDSFGYTF
once | TRBJ1-2 | - | TRBV30 | TGTGCCTGGAGCTCGGGGGGCTACTCGTCTGGCACCTTC | CAWSSGGYSSGTF
- | TRBJ2-2 | - | TRBV19 | TGTGCCAGTAAGGATAGGGGCACCGGGGAGCTGTTTTTT | CASKDRGTGELFF
- | TRBJ1-3 | TRBD1 | TRBV6-1 | TGTGCCAGCAGTGGCTTAGGGACAGTCTCTGGAAACACCATATATTTT | CASSGLGTVSGNTIYF
- | TRBJ1-5 | - | TRBV19 | TGTGCCAGTAGCCTAGAACGGAATCAGCCCCAGCATTTT | CASSLERNQPQHF
- | TRBJ2-7 | - | TRBV4-1 | TGCGCCAGCAGCCCTTATAACGAGCAGTACTTC | CASSPYNEQYF
- | TRBJ2-1 | - | TRBV7-9 | TGTGCCAGCAGCTTAGGGTCAGATTACAATGAGCAGTTCTTC | CASSLGSDYNEQFF
- | TRBJ2-1 | TRBD1 | TRBV28 | TGTGCCAGCAGACGCCAAGAGGGACAGGGGGGGATTGAGCAGTTCTTC | CASRRQEGQGGIEQFF
few | TRBJ2-7 | TRBD1 | TRBV19 | TGTGCCAGTAGTATAGCCTGGGACAGCTCCTACGAGCAGTACTTC | CASSIAWDSSYEQYF
- | TRBJ1-1 | - | TRBV14 | TGTGCCAGCAGCCATGGGCGGGTCGAAGCTTTCTTT | CASSHGRVEAFF
- | TRBJ2-7 | - | TRBV19 | TGTGCCAGTAGTATAGTTGCGGGCAGCGCGTGGGAGCAGTACTTC | CASSIVAGSAWEQYF
- | TRBJ2-5 | TRBD2 | TRBV19 | TGTGCCAGTACCCCGACTAGCGGGGAGCAAGAGACCCAGTACTTC | CASTPTSGEQETQYF
- | TRBJ1-1 | - | TRBV6-6 | TGTGCCAGCAGGCCCCAGGGCATGAACACTGAAGCTTTCTTT | CASRPQGMNTEAFF
- | TRBJ2-7 | - | TRBV7-2 | TGTGCCAGCAGCTTCCAGAACTACGAGCAGTACTTC | CASSFQNYEQYF
once | TRBJ2-2 | TRBD2 | TRBV4-2 | TGTGCCAGCAGCCAAGAGAGACTAGCGGGAGGACCGAACACCGGGGAGCTGTTTTTT | CASSQERLAGGPNTGELFF
- | TRBJ2-5 | - | TRBV6-5 | TGTGCCAGCAGTGCCCGAGACAGCTTCCAAGAGACCCAGTACTTC | CASSARDSFQETQYF
- | TRBJ2-7 | - | TRBV19 | TGTGCCAGTAGTTCCAGGCACTCCTACGAGCAGTACTTC | CASSSRHSYEQYF
- | TRBJ1-2 | - | TRBV29-1 | TGCAGCGTGACTGAAGGGGGTGGCTACACCTTC | CSVTEGGGYTF
- | TRBJ1-6 | - | TRBV19 | TGTGCCAGTAGTTTGGGGGGTAATTCACCCCTCCACTTT | CASSLGGNSPLHF
- | TRBJ2-3 | - | TRBV9 | TGTGCCAGCAGCGTAGGAGGACTGAGCAGCGGCAACCCCCGCACAGATACGCAGTATTTT | CASSVGGLSSGNPRTDTQYF
- | TRBJ2-5 | - | TRBV7-9 | TGTGCCAGCAGCTTAAGAGCTTATCAAGAGACCCAGTACTTC | CASSLRAYQETQYF
- | TRBJ1-2 | TRBD1 | TRBV19 | TGTGCCAGTAAACACCGGACAGGGGAGGTCTATGGCTACACCTTC | CASKHRTGEVYGYTF
once | TRBJ1-1 | - | TRBV6-1 | TGTGCCAGCAGCTTTGGGGGGACTGAAGCTTTCTTT | CASSFGGTEAFF
- | TRBJ2-4 | - | TRBV7-8 | TGTGCCAGCAGCCCCTACCCTAGCGTGGGGCTGTACTTC | CASSPYPSVGLYF
- | TRBJ1-2 | - | TRBV10-2 | TGCGCCAGCAGTGAGCCCACTGACCCGTCGGGCTATGGCTACACCTTC | CASSEPTDPSGYGYTF
- | TRBJ2-1 | TRBD2 | TRBV5-1 | TGCGCCAGCAGCTTGTTAGCGGGGTCACTGGGTGAGCAGTTCTTC | CASSLLAGSLGEQFF
- | TRBJ2-7 | - | TRBV11-2 | TGTGCCAGCAGCTTAGCGGGAGTCTACGAGCAGTACTTC | CASSLAGVYEQYF
- | TRBJ2-5 | TRBD1 | TRBV5-1 | TGCGCCAGCAGCCGTGGACAGGGATTGGTAGAGACCCAGTACTTC | CASSRGQGLVETQYF
- | TRBJ2-3 | - | TRBV7-7 | TGTGCCAGCAGCTTCTACTTCGACAGTCACTCTAGCACAGATACGCAGTATTTT | CASSFYFDSHSSTDTQYF
- | TRBJ2-5 | - | TRBV7-8 | TGTGCCAGCAGCAGAGCTAGCGTCCAAGAGACCCAGTACTTC | CASSRASVQETQYF
once | TRBJ2-1 | TRBD2 | TRBV7-9 | TGTGCCAGCAGCTTACTAGCGGGAGATGAGCAGTTCTTC | CASSLLAGDEQFF
- | TRBJ2-7 | TRBD2 | TRBV7-9 | TGTGCCAGCAGCTTAGCTGGACTAGGCTACGAGCAGTACTTC | CASSLAGLGYEQYF
- | TRBJ1-1 | - | TRBV9 | TGTGCCAGCAGCTCTCGGACAGCTGGGGACACTGAAGCTTTCTTT | CASSSRTAGDTEAFF
- | TRBJ2-1 | TRBD2 | TRBV27 | TGTGCCAGCAACCCCTTAGCGGGACCAAGCATCTACAATGAGCAGTTCTTC | CASNPLAGPSIYNEQFF
- | TRBJ1-5 | - | TRBV9 | TGTGCCAGCAGCGTAGGGGCGAATAGCAATCAGCCCCAGCATTTT | CASSVGANSNQPQHF
- | TRBJ2-7 | - | TRBV27 | TGTGCCAGCAGTTTATCGGGACAACCCTACGAGCAGTACTTC | CASSLSGQPYEQYF
- | TRBJ1-4 | TRBD1 | TRBV6-6 | TGTGCCAGCAGTTCCTACGCAGGGGGCACTAATGAAAAACTGTTTTTT | CASSSYAGGTNEKLFF
- | TRBJ2-1 | - | TRBV25-1 | TGTGCCAGCAGTTTGGTGAGCTCCTACAATGAGCAGTTCTTC | CASSLVSSYNEQFF
- | TRBJ1-4 | - | TRBV6-5 | TGTGCCAGCTATGGGGGGGGGCACCCAAATGAAAAACTGTTTTTT | CASYGGGHPNEKLFF
- | TRBJ2-3 | - | TRBV4-2 | TGTGCCAGCAGCGCAGTACGGGAGTATTTT | CASSAVREYF
- | TRBJ1-1 | TRBD1 | TRBV2 | TGTGCCAGCAGTCTGACAGGGTTGAACACTGAAGCTTTCTTT | CASSLTGLNTEAFF
- | TRBJ2-3 | TRBD2 | TRBV15 | TGTGCCACCAGCAGAGACGGACTAGCGGGAGTAGTGTTT | CATSRDGLAGVVF